Presented here are 32 T cell receptor beta chains from one specimen sequenced in a study of blood T cell repertoires in COVID-19. Measured with immunoSEQ multiplex PCR; TCRdb has only the in-frame clones, and not every one. The sample shows about 71,000 clones, 70% to 90% of them seen only once. Material for sequencing was peripheral blood. All receptors derive from a man aged 50 to 59 with active COVID-19.

V gene TRBV5-4 combines with J gene TRBJ1-1; D is undetermined. This CDR3 comprises 15 residues. V was shortened by 4 bases and J by 0 bases, with 13 bases between the two germline ends. Germline V gene lookup returns CDR1 SGHNT and CDR2 YYREEE (reference sequence). CDR3 region: CASSVKGGMNTEAFF. The CDR3 DNA sequence: TGTGCCAGCAGCGTGAAGGGAGGAATGAACACTGAAGCTTTCTTT.

The CDR3 loop reads CASSFASGEQYV. CDR3 DNA: TGTGCCAGCAGCTTTGCCAGCGGGGAGCAGTACGTC. The chain recombines TRBV5-8 with TRBJ2-7, with D perhaps matching TRBD2 (6 bases). The V and J ends lost 2 bases and 7 bases respectively, with 10 bases between them. Germline CDR1 reads SGHTS; CDR2 reads YDEGEE. There are 12 residues in the CDR3.

The V and J genes are TRBV5-4 and TRBJ2-3; tentatively, D is TRBD1 (5 bases). Between the trimmed V and J ends, which lost 1 base and 3 bases, there was a span of 18 bases. Germline lookup yields CDR1 SGHNT and CDR2 YYREEE (reference sequence). The CDR3 runs to 17 residues. The CDR3 DNA is TGTGCCAGCAGCTTGTTCCAGGGAATCTTACGGACAGATACGCAGTATTTT. This encodes CASSLFQGILRTDTQYF. The variable domain in full, completed from reference TRBV5-4 and TRBJ2-3, reads ETGVTQSPTHLIKTRGQQVTLRCSSQSGHNTVSWYQQALGQGPQFIFQYYREEENGRGNFPPRFSGLQFPNYSSELNVNALELDDSALYLCASSLFQGILRTDTQYFGPGTRLTVL.

The chain employs TRBV5-1 and TRBJ2-3; D not resolved. The germline V gene encodes CDR1 SGHRS and CDR2 YFSETQ. Deletions cut 9 bases from V and 2 bases from J, with 13 bases between. CDR3 length equals 13 residues. The CDR3 coding sequence is TGCGCCACCGCAGCAGGCCCCACAGATACGCAGTATTTT. Amino acids: CATAAGPTDTQYF. Full variable domain (rest looked up from reference TRBV5-1 and TRBJ2-3): KAGVTQTPRYLIKTRGQQVTLSCSPISGHRSVSWYQQTPGQGLQFLFEYFSETQRNKGNFPGRFSGRQFSNSRSEMNVSTLELGDSALYLCATAAGPTDTQYFGPGTRLTVL.

The chain couples TRBV14 to TRBJ2-1, with a tentative D call TRBD2 (5 bases). CDR3 length: 16 residues. V lost 1 base, J lost 4 bases, and 14 bases lay in between. CDR1 and CDR2 (germline): SGHDN, FVKESK. The CDR3 is CASSQVGLAGYNEQFF. CDR3 bases: TGTGCCAGCAGCCAAGTGGGCCTAGCCGGTTACAATGAGCAGTTCTTC.

This clone has just one count. The V gene is TRBV7-2, the J gene TRBJ2-2, with TRBD1 matching 7 bases. Germline V gene sequence: CDR1 SGHTA, CDR2 FQGNSA. Trimming took 4 bases from V and 5 from J; bases not matched to a gene: 13. The CDR3 is 17 residues long. CDR3 sequence: CASSSGTVPRGTGELFF. The CDR3 DNA reads as TGTGCCAGCAGCTCCGGGACAGTCCCTAGGGGAACCGGGGAGCTGTTTTTT.

The J gene is TRBJ2-5, the V gene TRBV3-1 (or the pseudogene TRBV3-2); 13 bases map to TRBD2. This CDR3 is built from 16 residues. CDR1 is LGHDT, CDR2 YNNKEL, per germline (reference sequence). With V trimmed by 4 bases and J by 7 bases, 9 bases remained unmatched. CDR3 protein: CASSLGTSGVAVTQYF. For the CDR3, the DNA is TGTGCCAGCAGCCTAGGGACTAGCGGGGTGGCTGTGACCCAGTACTTC.

This sequence joins TRBV5-6 and TRBJ2-7; TRBD2 agrees at 7 bases. The ends lost 0 bases at V and 4 bases at J; junction bases unmatched: 10. The CDR3 contains 16 residues. Germline CDR1 is SGHDT and CDR2 is YYEEEE. CDR3 protein: CASSLAGRGLKYEQYV. DNA of the CDR3: TGTGCCAGCAGCTTGGCCGGGCGGGGACTAAAATACGAGCAGTACGTC.

The rearrangement links TRBV6-5 to TRBJ1-5; TRBD1 matches 7 bases. CDR1 is MNHEY and CDR2 is SVGAGI in the germline V gene. This CDR3 region has 15 residues. The junction had 6 bases not matched to a gene; V was cut back by 6 bases and J by 1 base. The CDR3 nucleotides read TGTGCCAGCAGATCCCACAGGGGAAGCAATCAGCCCCAGCATTTT. The encoded protein is CASRSHRGSNQPQHF.

V and J are TRBV7-2 and TRBJ2-1; 7 nucleotides agree with TRBD1. Unmatched junction bases numbered 1, after V lost 2 bases and J lost 6 bases. This CDR3 region has 13 residues. Per the germline V gene, CDR1 is SGHTA and CDR2 is FQGNSA. DNA for the CDR3: TGTGCCAGCAGCTTAAGGGGGCCCAATGAGCAGTTCTTC. It yields the protein CASSLRGPNEQFF.

The rearrangement links TRBV5-1 to TRBJ2-2, with unresolved D. Trimming took 3 bases from V and 10 from J, leaving 19 bases between them. The CDR3 is 15 amino acids. Germline assignment: CDR1 SGHRS and CDR2 YFSETQ. This CDR3 reads CASSSQTTRSMELFF. The CDR3 DNA reads as TGCGCCAGCAGCTCCCAAACGACACGTTCGATGGAGCTGTTTTTT.

Only one count was recorded for this clone. The V and J genes are TRBV6-1 and TRBJ1-6; perhaps TRBD1 as D (5 bases). The CDR3 spans 16 residues. Looked up from germline, CDR1 is MNHNS and CDR2 is SASEGT. V gave up 1 base and J gave up 5 bases, with 12 bases separating them. The CDR3 bases are TGTGCCAGCAGTGAAGGGGGCGGAAGTAATAATTCACCCCTCCACTTT. This gives the protein CASSEGGGSNNSPLHF.

V usage is TRBV2 and J usage is TRBJ2-1, with D perhaps matching TRBD2 (6 bases). CDR1 is SNHLY, CDR2 FYNNEI, per germline. Trimming removed 6 bases from V and 10 bases from J, with 10 bases in between. The CDR3 length is 11 residues. The CDR3 is CASRNLAEQFF. In DNA form, the CDR3 reads TGTGCCAGCAGGAACCTAGCGGAGCAGTTCTTC.

This chain connects TRBV11-2 to TRBJ2-7; 7 bases agree with TRBD1. Per germline, CDR1 SGHAT and CDR2 FQNNGV. V dropped 4 bases and J dropped 6; count of bases not matched to a gene: 3. The CDR3 runs to 12 residues. In nucleotides, the CDR3 is TGTGCCAGCAGCTCGACAGGGATCGAGCAGTACTTC. Protein: CASSSTGIEQYF.

The chain combines TRBV10-3 with TRBJ2-5; tentatively, D is TRBD1 (6 bases). The V gene lost 4 bases and the J gene lost 5 bases, with 11 bases spanning the gap. The germline CDR1 and CDR2 sequences are ENHRY and SYGVKD. The CDR3 spans 13 residues. CDR3 residues: CAISAGVGETQYF. CDR3 sequence (DNA): TGTGCCATCAGTGCAGGGGTAGGGGAGACCCAGTACTTC.

The chain employs TRBV9 and TRBJ1-6; D remains ambiguous. With 4 bases removed from V and 0 bases from J, the gap between germline ends came to 8 bases. Germline V gene lookup returns CDR1 SGDLS and CDR2 YYNGEE. This CDR3 contains 15 residues. The CDR3 DNA sequence: TGTGCCAGCAGCCACCGGTCCTCCTATAATTCACCCCTCCACTTT. Amino acids: CASSHRSSYNSPLHF. The full variable domain, with the rest looked up from reference TRBV9 and TRBJ1-6, is DSGVTQTPKHLITATGQRVTLRCSPRSGDLSVYWYQQSLDQGLQFLIQYYNGEERAKGNILERFSAQQFPDLHSELNLSSLELGDSALYFCASSHRSSYNSPLHFGNGTRLTVT.

The rearrangement joins TRBV6-4 to TRBJ2-2; TRBD2 is a possible D gene (6 bases). The germline gives CDR1 MRHNA, CDR2 SNTAGT. The CDR3 is 17 residues long. Deletions cut 4 bases from V and 6 bases from J, with 21 bases between. In DNA form, the CDR3 reads TGTGCCAGCAGTGCTTTAGGAGCGGGTTTTTCGGCCGGGGAGCTGTTTTTT. It specifies CASSALGAGFSAGELFF.

The rearrangement joins TRBV6-2 or TRBV6-3 to TRBJ2-3, with D possibly being TRBD2 (6 bases). This CDR3 spans 17 amino acids. Per the germline V gene, CDR1 is MNHEY and CDR2 is SVGEGT. V was cut by 3 bases and J by 0 bases, with 16 bases left in between. Written as DNA, the CDR3 is TGTGCCAGCAGTTATCCGACTTCGGGACTCAGCACAGATACGCAGTATTTT. Translated: CASSYPTSGLSTDTQYF.

This chain joins TRBV7-8 and TRBJ1-2, with TRBD1 matching over 10 bases. V gave up 6 bases and J gave up 4 bases; unmatched junction bases: 5. CDR3 length: 14 residues. Germline CDR1 reads SGHVS; CDR2 reads FQNEAQ. CDR3 protein: CASSSGTGVYGYTF. In nucleotides, the CDR3 is TGTGCCAGCAGTTCCGGGACAGGGGTCTATGGCTACACCTTC.

This chain connects TRBV5-1 to TRBJ2-7; weak D call: TRBD2 (7 bases). The CDR3 spans 20 residues. The V gene lost 7 bases and the J gene lost 0 bases, with 32 bases spanning the gap. Per the germline V gene, CDR1 is SGHRS and CDR2 is YFSETQ. CDR3 nucleotides: TGCGCCAGCGCCATAGGACTAGGACAGCAGAGTTTAATGGGCTCCTACGAGCAGTACGTC. Protein: CASAIGLGQQSLMGSYEQYV.

This clone has a single count. The rearrangement uses TRBV6-6 and TRBJ1-3, with 8 bases fitting TRBD1. With V trimmed by 4 bases and J by 0 bases, 5 bases remained unmatched. This CDR3 has 16 residues. Germline CDR1 MNHNY, CDR2 SVGAGI (reference sequence). The CDR3 DNA follows: TGTGCCAGCAGTTCCATGACAGGGGCCTCTGGAAACACCATATATTTT. This sequence encodes CASSSMTGASGNTIYF.

V is TRBV6-5 and J is TRBJ2-5; the match to TRBD2 covers 8 bases. There are 16 residues in the CDR3. Germline-derived CDR1 and CDR2 are MNHEY and SVGAGI. With 2 bases clipped from V and 5 bases from J, the junction kept 10 bases outside the gene matches. The CDR3 loop reads CASSYAVAGTGETQYF. CDR3 coding DNA: TGTGCCAGCAGTTACGCAGTAGCGGGAACGGGGGAGACCCAGTACTTC.

DNA for the CDR3: TGTGCCAGCAGCGGTCTAGCGGTAACCCTCTACAATGAGCAGTTCTTC. Amino acid sequence: CASSGLAVTLYNEQFF. The rearrangement joins TRBV9 to TRBJ2-1; 7 positions agree with TRBD2. The CDR3 covers 16 residues. V was pared by 3 bases and J by 3 bases, with 9 bases of the junction left unmatched. The V gene's germline CDR1 is SGDLS and CDR2 YYNGEE.

This sequence joins TRBV28 and TRBJ2-6, with 7 bases aligning to TRBD1. From germline, CDR1 is MDHEN and CDR2 SYDVKM. With V trimmed by 6 bases and J by 0 bases, 8 bases remained unmatched. The CDR3 contains 17 residues. CDR3 in amino acids: CASRTGAGASGANVLTF. CDR3 sequence (DNA): TGTGCCAGCAGAACAGGGGCGGGTGCCTCTGGGGCCAACGTCCTGACTTTC.

The chain uses TRBV14 and TRBJ1-3; D not resolved. Germline values: CDR1 SGHDN, CDR2 FVKESK. CDR3 length: 15 residues. The V end lost 2 bases, the J end lost 4 bases, and 12 bases lay between the germline ends. CDR3 sequence reads: CASSQFRSEGNTIYF. The CDR3 nucleotides are TGTGCCAGCAGCCAATTCCGGAGTGAAGGAAACACCATATATTTT.

The chain has TRBV5-8 and TRBJ2-7; 11 nucleotides align to TRBD1. CDR1 and CDR2 from the germline V gene are SGHTS and YDEGEE. The V and J ends lost 3 bases and 0 bases, in that order; junction bases with no gene match: 2. The CDR3 runs to 15 residues. CDR3 in DNA: TGTGCCAGCAGCTGGGGGACAGGGGGCTCCTACGAGCAGTACGTC. The encoded protein is CASSWGTGGSYEQYV.

The chain uses TRBV27 and TRBJ1-5; maybe TRBD1 (6 bases). The germline CDR1 and CDR2 sequences are MNHEY and SMNVEV (reference sequence). The length of the CDR3 is 16 residues. Trimming left V 8 bases short and J 0 bases short, with 17 bases between. As DNA, the CDR3 is TGTGCCAGCCCAACCTCGGTGGACAGTAGCAATCAGCCCCAGCATTTT. Encoded protein: CASPTSVDSSNQPQHF.

The chain carries TRBV24-1 and TRBJ2-3, with D possibly being TRBD1 (5 bases). The V gene lost 6 bases and the J gene lost 4 bases, with 13 bases spanning the gap. Germline V gene sequence: CDR1 KGHDR, CDR2 SFDVKD. This CDR3 is 14 amino acids long. The CDR3 bases are TGTGCCACCAGTAGGGGCGAACCTTCAGATACGCAGTATTTT. This sequence encodes CATSRGEPSDTQYF.

The chain couples TRBV13 to TRBJ2-7; TRBD1 might be the D (5 bases). Germline V gives CDR1 PRHDT, CDR2 FYEKMQ (reference sequence). Trimming shortened V by 0 bases and J by 3 bases, and 15 bases separated the two germline ends. The CDR3 is 16 amino acids. Written as DNA, the CDR3 is TGTGCCAGCAGCTTAGGTCCCAGACAGAGAGACTACGAGCAGTACTTC. Amino acids: CASSLGPRQRDYEQYF.

This chain connects TRBV19 to TRBJ1-1; D call uncertain. V was pared by 4 bases and J by 6 bases, with 18 bases between. The CDR3 length is 15 residues. Germline CDR1 LNHDA, CDR2 SQIVND (reference sequence). CDR3 DNA: TGTGCCAGTAGTACAATACAAACACTGGGCGCTGAAGCTTTCTTT. Amino acids: CASSTIQTLGAEAFF.

A remark on this clone: Other DNA sequences in this sample translate to the same CDR3. The chain is built from TRBV9 and TRBJ1-1, with D possibly TRBD1 on 5 matching bases. Germline assignment: CDR1 SGDLS and CDR2 YYNGEE. This CDR3 spans 13 amino acids. Trimming shortened V by 2 bases and J by 1 base, and 6 bases separated the two germline ends. The CDR3: CASSVGRNTEAFF. Written as DNA, the CDR3 is TGTGCCAGCAGCGTGGGGCGGAACACTGAAGCTTTCTTT.

The V call is TRBV20-1, the J call TRBJ2-4; 10 nucleotides agree with TRBD2. Trimming removed 3 bases from V and 0 bases from J; junction bases left unmatched: 8. The CDR3 totals 17 residues. Per the germline V gene, CDR1 is DFQATT and CDR2 is SNEGSKA (reference sequence). The CDR3 region is CSASPSGRGRAKNIQYF. The CDR3 DNA follows: TGCAGTGCTAGTCCTAGCGGGAGAGGGAGAGCCAAAAACATTCAGTACTTC.